This section outlines one T cell receptor (beta chain) sequence together with its context. Its antigen is unknown. V shed 4 bases, J shed 4 bases, and the junction held 5 bases outside the gene matches. Per the germline V gene, CDR1 is SGHNT and CDR2 is YYREEE (reference sequence). The CDR3 has 15 amino acids. Time point described: blood 4 weeks post-SBRT, at nephrectomy. Sample treatment: 15 Gy SBRT to primary tumor, nephrectomy 4 weeks later. This entry belongs to a study of radiation and T cells in renal cell carcinoma. Study-wide results and caveats: From baseline, blood top tumor clonotypes peaked at 2 weeks post-radiation. Pretreatment tumor biopsies were lacking, so baseline clonotypes are unknown.

The table came from immunoSEQ multiplex PCR; TCRdb's copy has only in-frame clones and leaves some out. The data hold around 170,000 clones, with around 90% observed a single time. The gene calls are TRBV5-4 and TRBJ1-3; 10 bases line up with TRBD1. Sequencing used blood, obtained from a patient whose treatment included radiotherapy and nephrectomy. This TCR derives from a woman in her forties or fifties with renal cell carcinoma. In DNA, the CDR3 is TGTGCCAGCAGCCCTAGACAGGGGGCGGGAAACACCATATATTTT. Translated, it gives CASSPRQGAGNTIYF.